The subject of this entry is one TCR beta chain. This record comes from a study of response to subunit inactivated influenza vaccine. V was pared by 3 bases and J by 1 base, with 2 bases of the junction left unmatched. Germline V gene data show CDR1 as SGHRS and CDR2 as YFSETQ. The CDR3 contains 15 residues. Each CDR3 protein gets one entry after TCRdb re-called the RT-PCR reads with MiXCR. The profile covers hundreds of thousands of distinct CDR3 sequences, with 10% to 12% appearing a single time and approximately 9.9% taken by the ten largest. Separately, the same data were catalogued under a study of T cells expressing NK-cell markers. That paper adds: UMIs accompanied the 5'RACE template switching by which TCR beta cDNA was made. Sorted T-cell subsets CD3+CD56+NKG2C+, CD3+CD56+NKG2C- and CD3+CD56-NKG2C+ were TCR beta-sequenced. Dominance of the CD3+CD56-NKG2C+ fraction by these clonotypes also held in a handful of donors.

This TCR was recovered from a man in his forties or fifties who received an inactivated influenza vaccine. The sample here was PBMCs from blood, taken on the day of vaccination. The genes are TRBV5-1 and TRBJ2-5, with 11 bases fitting TRBD1. This CDR3 reads CASSYGTGGQETQYF. The CDR3 DNA reads TGCGCCAGCAGCTACGGGACAGGGGGCCAAGAGACCCAGTACTTC.